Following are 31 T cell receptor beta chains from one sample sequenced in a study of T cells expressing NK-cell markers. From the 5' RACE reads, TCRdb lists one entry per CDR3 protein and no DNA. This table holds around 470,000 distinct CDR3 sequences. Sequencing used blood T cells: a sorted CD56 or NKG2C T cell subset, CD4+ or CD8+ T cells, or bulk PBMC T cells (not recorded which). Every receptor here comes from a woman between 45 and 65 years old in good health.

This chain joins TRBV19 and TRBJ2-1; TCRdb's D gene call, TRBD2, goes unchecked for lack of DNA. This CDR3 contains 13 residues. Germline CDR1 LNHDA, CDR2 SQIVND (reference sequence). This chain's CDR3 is CASSTGTRAEQFF.

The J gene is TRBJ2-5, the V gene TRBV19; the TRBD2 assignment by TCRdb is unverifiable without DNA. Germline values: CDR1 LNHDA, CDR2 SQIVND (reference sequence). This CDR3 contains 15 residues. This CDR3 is CASSTLAGGPETQYF. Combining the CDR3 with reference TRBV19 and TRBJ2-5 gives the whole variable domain DGGITQSPKYLFRKEGQNVTLSCEQNLNHDAMYWYRQDPGQGLRLIYYSQIVNDFQKGDIAEGYSVSREKKESFPLTVTSAQKNPTAFYLCASSTLAGGPETQYFGPGTRLLVL.

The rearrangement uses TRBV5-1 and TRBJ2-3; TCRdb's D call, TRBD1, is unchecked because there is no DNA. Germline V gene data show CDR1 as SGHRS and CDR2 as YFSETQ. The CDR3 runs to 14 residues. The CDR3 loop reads CASSGSRGIDTQYF.

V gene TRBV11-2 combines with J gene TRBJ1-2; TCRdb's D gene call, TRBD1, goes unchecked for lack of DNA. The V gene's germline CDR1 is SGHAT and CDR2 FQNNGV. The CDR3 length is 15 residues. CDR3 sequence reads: CASSLSTGANYGYTF.

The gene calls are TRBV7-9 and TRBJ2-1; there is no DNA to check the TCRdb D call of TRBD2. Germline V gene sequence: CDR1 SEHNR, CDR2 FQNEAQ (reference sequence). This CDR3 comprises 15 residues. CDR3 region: CASSVNSGGRAEQFF. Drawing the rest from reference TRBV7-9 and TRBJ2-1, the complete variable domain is DTGVSQNPRHKITKRGQNVTFRCDPISEHNRLYWYRQTLGQGPEFLTYFQNEAQLEKSRLLSDRFSAERPKGSFSTLEIQRTEQGDSAMYLCASSVNSGGRAEQFFGPGTRLTVL.

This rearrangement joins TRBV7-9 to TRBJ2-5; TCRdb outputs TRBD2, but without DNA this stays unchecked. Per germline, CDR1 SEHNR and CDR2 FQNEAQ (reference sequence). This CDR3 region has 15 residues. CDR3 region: CASSPRAGDRETQYF.

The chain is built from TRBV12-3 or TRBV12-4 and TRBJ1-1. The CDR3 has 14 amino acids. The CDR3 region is CASSLSLLNTEAFF.

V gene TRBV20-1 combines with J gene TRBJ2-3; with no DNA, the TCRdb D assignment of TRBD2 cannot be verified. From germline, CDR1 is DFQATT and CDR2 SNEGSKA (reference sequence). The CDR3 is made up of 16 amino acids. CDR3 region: CSARDGRAGDTDTQYF.

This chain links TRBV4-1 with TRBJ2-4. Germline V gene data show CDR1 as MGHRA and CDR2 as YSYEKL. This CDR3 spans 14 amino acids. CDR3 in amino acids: CASSLSTAKNIQYF.

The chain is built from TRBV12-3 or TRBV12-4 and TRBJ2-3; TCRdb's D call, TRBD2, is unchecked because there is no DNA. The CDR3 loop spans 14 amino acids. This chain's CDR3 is CASTLLAGGDTQYF.

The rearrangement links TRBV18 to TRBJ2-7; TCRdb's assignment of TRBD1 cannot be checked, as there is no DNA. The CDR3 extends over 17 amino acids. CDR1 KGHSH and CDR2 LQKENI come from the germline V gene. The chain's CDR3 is CASSPPSGRGGTYEQYF.

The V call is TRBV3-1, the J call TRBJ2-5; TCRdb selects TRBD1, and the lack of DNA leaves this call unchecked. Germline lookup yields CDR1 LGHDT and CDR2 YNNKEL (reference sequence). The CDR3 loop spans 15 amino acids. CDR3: CASSQKSQGRETQYF.

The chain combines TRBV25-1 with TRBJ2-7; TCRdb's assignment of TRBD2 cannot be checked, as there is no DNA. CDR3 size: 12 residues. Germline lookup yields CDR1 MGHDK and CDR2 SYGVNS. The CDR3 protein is CATSGRAGEQYF.

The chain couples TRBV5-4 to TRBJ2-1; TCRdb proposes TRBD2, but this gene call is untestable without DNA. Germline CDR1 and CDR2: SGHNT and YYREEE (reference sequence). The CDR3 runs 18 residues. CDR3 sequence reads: CASSPGLAGGGGYNEQFF.

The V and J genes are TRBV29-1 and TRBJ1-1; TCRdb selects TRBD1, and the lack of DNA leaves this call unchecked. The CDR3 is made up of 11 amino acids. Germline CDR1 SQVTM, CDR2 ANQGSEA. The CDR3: CSVVGGQGVFF.

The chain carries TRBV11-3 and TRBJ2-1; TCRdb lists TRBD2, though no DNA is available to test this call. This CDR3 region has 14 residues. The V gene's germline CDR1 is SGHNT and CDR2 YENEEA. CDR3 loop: CASRHSGSPNEQFF. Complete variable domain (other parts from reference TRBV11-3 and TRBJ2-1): EAGVVQSPRYKIIEKKQPVAFWCNPISGHNTLYWYLQNLGQGPELLIRYENEEAVDDSQLPKDRFSAERLKGVDSTLKIQPAELGDSAVYLCASRHSGSPNEQFFGPGTRLTVL.

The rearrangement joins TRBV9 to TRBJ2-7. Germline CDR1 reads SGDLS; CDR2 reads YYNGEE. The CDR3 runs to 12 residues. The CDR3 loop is CASSPNDAEQYF.

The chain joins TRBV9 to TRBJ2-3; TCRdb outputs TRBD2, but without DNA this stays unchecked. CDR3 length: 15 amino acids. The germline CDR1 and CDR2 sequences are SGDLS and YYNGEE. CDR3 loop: CASSVEGAGMRTQYF.

CDR3 protein: CASSRLISSTDTQYF. The V gene is TRBV6-5, the J gene TRBJ2-3. CDR1 is MNHEY, CDR2 SVGAGI, per germline. The CDR3 extends over 15 amino acids.

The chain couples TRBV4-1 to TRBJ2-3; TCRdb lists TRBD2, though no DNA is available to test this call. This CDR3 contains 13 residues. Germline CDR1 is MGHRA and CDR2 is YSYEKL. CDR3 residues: CASRASGSPTQYF.

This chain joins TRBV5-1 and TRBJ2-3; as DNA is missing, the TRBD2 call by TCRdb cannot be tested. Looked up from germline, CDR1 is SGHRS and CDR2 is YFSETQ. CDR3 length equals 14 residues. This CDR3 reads CASSLVAGGDTQYF.

The CDR3 loop is CASTEGGTALWWNTEAFF. The chain combines TRBV6-1 with TRBJ1-1. Germline CDR1 is MNHNS and CDR2 is SASEGT. The CDR3 loop spans 18 amino acids.

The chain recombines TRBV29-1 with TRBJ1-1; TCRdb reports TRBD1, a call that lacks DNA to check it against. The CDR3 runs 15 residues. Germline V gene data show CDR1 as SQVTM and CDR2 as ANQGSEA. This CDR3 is CSVYRDRVGRAEAFF. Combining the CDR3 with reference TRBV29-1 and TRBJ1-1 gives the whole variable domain SAVISQKPSRDICQRGTSLTIQCQVDSQVTMMFWYRQQPGQSLTLIATANQGSEATYESGFVIDKFPISRPNLTFSTLTVSNMSPEDSSIYLCSVYRDRVGRAEAFFGQGTRLTVV.

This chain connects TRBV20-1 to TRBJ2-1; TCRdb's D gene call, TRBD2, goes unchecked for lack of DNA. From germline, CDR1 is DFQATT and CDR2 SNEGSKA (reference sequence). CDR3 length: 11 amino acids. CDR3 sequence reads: CSAARSPEQFF.

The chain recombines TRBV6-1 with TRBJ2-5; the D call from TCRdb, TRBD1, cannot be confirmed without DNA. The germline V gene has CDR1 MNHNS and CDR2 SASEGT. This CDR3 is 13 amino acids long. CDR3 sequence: CASIRGPQETQYF.

CDR3 in amino acids: CASSASGGISYEQYF. The J gene is TRBJ2-7, the V gene TRBV6-1; absent DNA, TCRdb's TRBD2 call cannot be checked. The length of the CDR3 is 15 residues. Germline V lookup: CDR1 MNHNS, CDR2 SASEGT.

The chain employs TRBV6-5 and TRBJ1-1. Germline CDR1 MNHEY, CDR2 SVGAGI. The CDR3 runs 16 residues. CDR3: CASSYLRGIMNTEAFF.

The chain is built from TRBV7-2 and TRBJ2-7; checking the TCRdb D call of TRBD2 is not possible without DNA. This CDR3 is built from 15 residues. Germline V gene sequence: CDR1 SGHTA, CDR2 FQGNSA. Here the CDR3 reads CASSLMGLAGYEQYF.

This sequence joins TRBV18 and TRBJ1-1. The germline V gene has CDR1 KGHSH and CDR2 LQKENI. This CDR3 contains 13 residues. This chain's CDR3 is CASSPMGNTEAFF.

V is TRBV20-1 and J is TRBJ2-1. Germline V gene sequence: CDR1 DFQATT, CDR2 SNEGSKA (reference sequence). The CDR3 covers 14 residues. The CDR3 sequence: CSASGWMASNEQFF.

CDR3 protein: CASRRDLGTGELFF. The rearrangement joins TRBV19 to TRBJ2-2; TCRdb names TRBD2, which stays unverified in the absence of DNA. CDR3 length: 14 amino acids. Germline CDR1 LNHDA, CDR2 SQIVND (reference sequence).